Included here is one TCR beta chain sequence, with context. Its antigen is still unknown. The germline gives CDR1 MNHEY, CDR2 SVGAGI. CDR3 size: 15 residues. The ends lost 10 bases at V and 8 bases at J; junction bases unmatched: 9. The record originates from a study of CD8+ T cells in alopecia areata. Findings and caveats of the study: Researchers report lesional scalp, most notably alopecia totalis/universalis, outstripped normal scalp in clonality.

Investigators isolated RNA and reverse transcribed it into cDNA to act as the sequencing template. Method: immunoSEQ multiplex PCR; TCRdb's copy keeps in-frame clones and lacks some. In the table there are around 140,000 clones, approximately 51% of which are singletons. The V call is TRBV6-5, the J call TRBJ2-2; 14 bases fit TRBD2. This receptor was taken from a human donor with alopecia areata. Here the sequenced sample was CD4+ T cells sorted from blood, taken at week 0. The chain's CDR3 is CATIQGLAGVGELFF. DNA of the CDR3: TGTGCCACCATACAGGGACTAGCGGGAGTAGGGGAGCTGTTTTTT.